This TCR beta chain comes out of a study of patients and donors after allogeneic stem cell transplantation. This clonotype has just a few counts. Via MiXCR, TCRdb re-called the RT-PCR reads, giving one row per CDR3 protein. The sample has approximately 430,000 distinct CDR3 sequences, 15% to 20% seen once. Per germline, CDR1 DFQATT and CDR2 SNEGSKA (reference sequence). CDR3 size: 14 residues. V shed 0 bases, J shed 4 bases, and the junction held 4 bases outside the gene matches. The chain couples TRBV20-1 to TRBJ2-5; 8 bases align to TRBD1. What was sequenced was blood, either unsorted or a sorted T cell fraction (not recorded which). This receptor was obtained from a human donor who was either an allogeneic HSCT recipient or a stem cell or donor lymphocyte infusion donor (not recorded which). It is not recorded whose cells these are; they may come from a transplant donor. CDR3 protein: CSARDRQGRETQYF. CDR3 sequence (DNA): TGCAGTGCTAGAGATCGACAGGGGCGAGAGACCCAGTACTTC.